Listed below are T cell receptor beta chains from one sample, sequenced in a study of OX40 agonist ivuxolimab in advanced cancers. Data came from immunoSEQ multiplex PCR; TCRdb stores just in-frame clones and leaves some out. The table shows roughly 75,000 clones, with about nine tenths occurring only once. The sample here was CD4+ or CD8+ T cells sorted from blood, taken in a trial of the OX40 agonist ivuxolimab. These receptors came from an adult with an advanced solid tumor such as melanoma, head and neck, liver or kidney cancer. Each CDR3 is given with its conserved first and last residue. Each record gives: D gene, clone size, V gene, J gene, CDR3 protein, CDR3 DNA. D genes are given only for firm matches. Only some rows state a clone size, as once, few, many or a class for expanded clones.

d_gene: .; abundance: .; v_gene: TRBV6-5; j_gene: TRBJ1-1; CDR3aa: CASTRSMNTEAFF; CDR3nt: TGTGCCAGCACCCGCAGCATGAACACTGAAGCTTTCTTT
d_gene: TRBD1; abundance: .; v_gene: TRBV5-6; j_gene: TRBJ1-1; CDR3aa: CASSSNRGRTEAFF; CDR3nt: TGTGCCAGCAGCTCAAACAGGGGGCGGACTGAAGCTTTCTTT
d_gene: .; abundance: .; v_gene: TRBV7-9; j_gene: TRBJ2-2; CDR3aa: CASRSSTRGTGELFF; CDR3nt: TGTGCCAGCAGGTCCTCCACCCGGGGTACCGGGGAGCTGTTTTTT
d_gene: .; abundance: .; v_gene: TRBV19; j_gene: TRBJ1-1; CDR3aa: CASSPQINTEAFF; CDR3nt: TGTGCCAGTAGTCCTCAGATTAACACTGAAGCTTTCTTT
d_gene: TRBD1; abundance: .; v_gene: TRBV27; j_gene: TRBJ1-4; CDR3aa: CASRGQGITNEKLFF; CDR3nt: TGTGCCAGCAGAGGACAGGGGATTACTAATGAAAAACTGTTTTTT
d_gene: .; abundance: .; v_gene: TRBV7-2; j_gene: TRBJ1-2; CDR3aa: CASSLVGQPWDGYTF; CDR3nt: TGTGCCAGCAGCTTAGTAGGGCAACCTTGGGATGGCTACACCTTC
d_gene: TRBD2; abundance: .; v_gene: TRBV6-5; j_gene: TRBJ2-1; CDR3aa: CASSQRGGVSNEQFF; CDR3nt: TGTGCCAGCAGCCAGCGGGGGGGCGTGTCCAATGAGCAGTTCTTC
d_gene: TRBD1; abundance: .; v_gene: TRBV9; j_gene: TRBJ1-2; CDR3aa: CASSPRQGATLIYGYTF; CDR3nt: TGTGCCAGCAGCCCAAGACAGGGGGCTACCTTGATCTATGGCTACACCTTC
d_gene: .; abundance: .; v_gene: TRBV27; j_gene: TRBJ2-7; CDR3aa: CASSFGPYSYEQYF; CDR3nt: TGTGCCAGCAGTTTCGGACCATACTCCTACGAGCAGTACTTC
d_gene: .; abundance: .; v_gene: TRBV7-9; j_gene: TRBJ2-5; CDR3aa: CASSITGTVRETQYF; CDR3nt: TGTGCCAGCAGCATAACCGGGACGGTTAGAGAGACCCAGTACTTC
d_gene: .; abundance: .; v_gene: TRBV12-5; j_gene: TRBJ2-3; CDR3aa: CASETAYGGVPDTQYF; CDR3nt: TGTGCTAGTGAGACCGCTTATGGCGGGGTACCAGATACGCAGTATTTT
d_gene: .; abundance: .; v_gene: TRBV10-1; j_gene: TRBJ1-1; CDR3aa: CASRYNANTEAFF; CDR3nt: TGCGCCAGCAGATACAACGCGAACACTGAAGCTTTCTTT
d_gene: .; abundance: .; v_gene: TRBV7-2; j_gene: TRBJ1-4; CDR3aa: CASSLGANEKLFF; CDR3nt: TGTGCCAGCAGCTTAGGAGCTAATGAAAAACTGTTTTTT
d_gene: .; abundance: .; v_gene: TRBV19; j_gene: TRBJ2-2; CDR3aa: CASGPLGRDVRTGELFF; CDR3nt: TGTGCCAGTGGTCCCCTGGGCAGGGACGTTCGCACCGGGGAGCTGTTTTTT
d_gene: TRBD1; abundance: once; v_gene: TRBV6-5; j_gene: TRBJ1-2; CDR3aa: CASSYSWDRDYGYTF; CDR3nt: TGTGCCAGCAGTTACTCCTGGGACAGGGACTATGGCTACACCTTC
d_gene: .; abundance: .; v_gene: TRBV30; j_gene: TRBJ2-2; CDR3aa: CAWSQGGELFF; CDR3nt: TGTGCCTGGAGTCAGGGCGGGGAGCTGTTTTTT
d_gene: .; abundance: once; v_gene: TRBV28; j_gene: TRBJ1-2; CDR3aa: CASSSYPWGYTF; CDR3nt: TGTGCCAGCAGTTCGTACCCGTGGGGCTACACCTTC
d_gene: .; abundance: once; v_gene: TRBV28; j_gene: TRBJ1-5; CDR3aa: CASSPLGASNQPQHF; CDR3nt: TGTGCCAGCAGTCCTCTCGGGGCCTCCAATCAGCCCCAGCATTTT